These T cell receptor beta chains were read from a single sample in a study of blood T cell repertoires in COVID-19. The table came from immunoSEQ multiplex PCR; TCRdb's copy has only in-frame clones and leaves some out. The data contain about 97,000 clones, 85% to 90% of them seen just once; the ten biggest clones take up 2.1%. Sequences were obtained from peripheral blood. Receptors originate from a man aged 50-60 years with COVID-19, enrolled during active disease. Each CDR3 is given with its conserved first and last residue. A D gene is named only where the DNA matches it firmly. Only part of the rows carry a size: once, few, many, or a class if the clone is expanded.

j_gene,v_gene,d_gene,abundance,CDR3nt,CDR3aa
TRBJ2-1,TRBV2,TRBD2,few,TGTGCCAGCAGTGATGATAGCGGGGCCTACAATGAGCAGTTCTTC,CASSDDSGAYNEQFF
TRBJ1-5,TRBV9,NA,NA,TGTGCCAGCAGCGTATCTCTCAATCAGCCCCAGCATTTT,CASSVSLNQPQHF
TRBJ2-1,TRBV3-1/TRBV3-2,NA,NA,TGTGCCAGCAGCCAAGACCCGGGGGTGGGTAATGAGCAGTTCTTC,CASSQDPGVGNEQFF
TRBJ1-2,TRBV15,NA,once,TGTGCCACCAGCAGAGCCAACCCAGGGTACTTTGGCTACACCTTC,CATSRANPGYFGYTF
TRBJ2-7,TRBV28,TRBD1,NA,TGTGCCACCGGGACAGGGGGGGCCTACGAGCAGTACTTC,CATGTGGAYEQYF
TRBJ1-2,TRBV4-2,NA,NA,TGTGCCAGCAGCGAAGCAGGTTACCATAACTATGGCTACACCTTC,CASSEAGYHNYGYTF
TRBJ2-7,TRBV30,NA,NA,TGTGCCTGGAGTGTAACAGGGTCCTACGAGCAGTACTTC,CAWSVTGSYEQYF
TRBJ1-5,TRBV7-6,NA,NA,TGTGCCAGCAGCTTAGGGGCTAATCAGCCCCAGCATTTT,CASSLGANQPQHF
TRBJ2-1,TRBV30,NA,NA,TGTGCCTGGAGGATCCGGGATAAAGCTAGGAATGAGCAGTTCTTC,CAWRIRDKARNEQFF
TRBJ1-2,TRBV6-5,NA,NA,TGTGCCAGCACCCTCTTAGGGGGAAACTATGGCTACACCTTC,CASTLLGGNYGYTF
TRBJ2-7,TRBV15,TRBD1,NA,TGTGCCACCAAGAAGGGGGCCTCCTACGAGCAGTACTTC,CATKKGASYEQYF
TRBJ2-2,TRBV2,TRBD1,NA,TGTGCCAGCAGCGACGGGACAGGGAGAAACACCGGGGAGCTGTTTTTT,CASSDGTGRNTGELFF
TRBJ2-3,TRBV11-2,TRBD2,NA,TGTGCCAGCAGCTTAGGAGGCGGGGGGGGCCGCACAGATACGCAGTATTTT,CASSLGGGGGRTDTQYF
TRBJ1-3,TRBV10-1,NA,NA,TGCGCCAGCAATGGTGGCCTCGGAAACACCATATATTTT,CASNGGLGNTIYF
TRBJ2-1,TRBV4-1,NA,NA,TGCGCCAGCAGCCAAGCCCAGGGAAATGAGCAGTTCTTC,CASSQAQGNEQFF
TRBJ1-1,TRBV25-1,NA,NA,TGTGCCAGCAGCGGTACGGGTGCGAACACTGAAGCTTTCTTT,CASSGTGANTEAFF
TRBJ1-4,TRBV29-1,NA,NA,TGCAGCGTTGGACAGACCAGTAATGAAAAACTGTTTTTT,CSVGQTSNEKLFF
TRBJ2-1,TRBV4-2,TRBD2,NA,TGTGCCAGCAGCCAAGGGGAGCGGGAGCTTGGGCAGTTCTTC,CASSQGERELGQFF
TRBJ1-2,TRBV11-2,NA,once,TGTGCCAGCAGCGGCCCCGCGGTTGGGGCCCGTTTCTATGGCTACACCTTC,CASSGPAVGARFYGYTF
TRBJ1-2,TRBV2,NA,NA,TGTGCCAGCACGGTTCAAAAATGGAACTATGGCTACACCTTC,CASTVQKWNYGYTF
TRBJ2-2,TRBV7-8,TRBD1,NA,TGTGCCATATCCGGGACAGGGGGAACCGGGGAGCTGTTTTTT,CAISGTGGTGELFF
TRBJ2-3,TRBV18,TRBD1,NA,TGTGCCAGCTCAAGACAGGGCGGCGATACGCAGTATTTT,CASSRQGGDTQYF
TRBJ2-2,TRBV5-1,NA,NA,TGCGCCAGCAGCCTGTACCTGGGGGGAACCGGGGAGCTGTTTTTT,CASSLYLGGTGELFF
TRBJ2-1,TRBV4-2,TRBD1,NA,TGTGCCAGCAGCCAAGCGGGCAGGGGGCGAGGCAATGAGCAGTTCTTC,CASSQAGRGRGNEQFF
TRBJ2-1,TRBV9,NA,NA,TGTGCCAGCAGCGCCGGACAGCACCTCAATGAGCAGTTCTTC,CASSAGQHLNEQFF
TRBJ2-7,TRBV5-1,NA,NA,TGCGCCAGCAGCTTGGTGGCAACCTACGAGCAGTACTTC,CASSLVATYEQYF
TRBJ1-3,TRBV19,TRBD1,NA,TGTGCCAGTAGGAACCCCCCCTCGACAGGGGTTAAAGCCGGAAACACCATATATTTT,CASRNPPSTGVKAGNTIYF
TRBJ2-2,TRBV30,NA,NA,TGTGCCTGGAGTGTAGTTATCGGGATCACCGGGGAGCTGTTTTTT,CAWSVVIGITGELFF
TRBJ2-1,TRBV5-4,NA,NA,TGTGCCAGCAGCTTCCTAGAGAATGAGCAGTTCTTC,CASSFLENEQFF
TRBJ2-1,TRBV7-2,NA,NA,TGTGCCAGCAGCTTAACGGGGGGCGGCTATGAGCAGTTCTTC,CASSLTGGGYEQFF
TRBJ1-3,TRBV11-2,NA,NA,TGTGCCAGCAGCTCGGGGGTCCACTCTGGAAACACCATATATTTT,CASSSGVHSGNTIYF
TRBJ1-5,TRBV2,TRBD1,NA,TGTGCCAGCATGGGACAGGGGACGCTAAATCAGCCCCAGCATTTT,CASMGQGTLNQPQHF
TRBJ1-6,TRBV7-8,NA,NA,TGTGCCAGCAGCTTACAGGCGCCCCGGTATAATTCACCCCTCCACTTT,CASSLQAPRYNSPLHF
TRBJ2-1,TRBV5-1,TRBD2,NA,TGCGCCAGCAGCCCCGGGACTATCAAAGGGAATGAGCAGTTCTTC,CASSPGTIKGNEQFF
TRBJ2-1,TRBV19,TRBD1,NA,TGTGCCAGTAGTGTCGGGACAGGCTACAATGAGCAGTTCTTC,CASSVGTGYNEQFF
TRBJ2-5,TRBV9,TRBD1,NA,TGTGCCAGCAGCGCCGGGACAGCCGAAGAGACCCAGTACTTC,CASSAGTAEETQYF
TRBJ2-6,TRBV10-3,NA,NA,TGTGCCATCAGTGAGTCGAGGCAGCAACTCTCTGGGGCCAACGTCCTGACTTTC,CAISESRQQLSGANVLTF
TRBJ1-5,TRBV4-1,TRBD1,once,TGCGCCAGCAGCCAGGGACAGGGATCGGCCCAGCATTTT,CASSQGQGSAQHF
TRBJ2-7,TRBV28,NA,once,TGTGCCAGCACCAAACTCTACGAGCAGTACTTC,CASTKLYEQYF
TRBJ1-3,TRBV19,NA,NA,TGTGCCAGTAGTATTTGGCAGTACTCTGGAAACACCATATATTTT,CASSIWQYSGNTIYF
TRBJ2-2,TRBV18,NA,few,TGTGCCAGCTCACCAGCCCCAGGGAAAGCCGGGGAGCTGTTTTTT,CASSPAPGKAGELFF
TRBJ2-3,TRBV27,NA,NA,TGTGCCAGCAGTTTCCCGGGGGGCCCCACAGATACGCAGTATTTT,CASSFPGGPTDTQYF
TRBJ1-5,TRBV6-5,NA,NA,TGTGCCAGCAGGGACAGCCGGGTGGGCAATCAGCCCCAGCATTTT,CASRDSRVGNQPQHF
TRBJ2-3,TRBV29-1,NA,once,TGCAGCGAGCGAGTCGTTAGCTTTTACACAGATACGCAGTATTTT,CSERVVSFYTDTQYF
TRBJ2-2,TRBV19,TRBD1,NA,TGTGCCAGTAGCGGGACAGGGTGGACCGGGGAGCTGTTTTTT,CASSGTGWTGELFF